These 24 T cell receptor beta chains came from one sample sequenced in a study of CD8 T cells in Susac syndrome. Random-hexamer reverse transcription was applied to about 0.45 to 1 ug RNA. From the immunoSEQ multiplex PCR reads, TCRdb called clonotypes with MiXCR, one entry per CDR3 protein. The table includes under 150,000 distinct CDR3 sequences, 80% to 85% detected once. Sequencing was done on a sample of CD8+ T cells from PBMCs. The source is a human donor with multiple sclerosis.

The V call is TRBV24-1, the J call TRBJ1-5; 7 bases fit TRBD1. Looked up from germline, CDR1 is KGHDR and CDR2 is SFDVKD. The CDR3 extends over 14 amino acids. V dropped 9 bases and J dropped 6; count of bases not matched to a gene: 10. DNA of the CDR3: TGTGCCACCGGAACTGACAGGGATGGTCAGCCCCAGCATTTT. Translated, it gives CATGTDRDGQPQHF.

The chain couples TRBV7-9 to TRBJ2-1, with 8 bases aligning to TRBD2. The V gene end was trimmed by 3 bases and the J gene end by 10 bases; junction bases not matched to a gene: 5. Looked up from germline, CDR1 is SEHNR and CDR2 is FQNEAQ (reference sequence). The CDR3 is 13 amino acids. CDR3 DNA: TGTGCCAGCAGCTTGCCAGCGGGGGCGGAGCAGTTCTTC. Amino acids: CASSLPAGAEQFF.

V is TRBV19 and J is TRBJ1-4, with 9 bases identical to TRBD1. The CDR3 runs to 14 residues. In germline, CDR1 is LNHDA, CDR2 SQIVND (reference sequence). V was clipped by 7 bases and J by 7 bases; unmatched bases: 7. The CDR3 DNA sequence: TGTGCCAGTAAGGGGACAGGGACCAGTGAAAAACTGTTTTTT. It is translated as CASKGTGTSEKLFF.

This clonotype has more than one count but fewer than ten. V is TRBV19 and J is TRBJ1-1; D not resolved. CDR1 and CDR2 (germline): LNHDA, SQIVND (reference sequence). V dropped 1 base and J dropped 7 bases, with 10 bases sitting between them. The CDR3 sequence is 13 residues long. CDR3: CASSIGLYREAFF. CDR3 coding DNA: TGTGCCAGTAGTATAGGCCTCTACCGTGAAGCTTTCTTT.

This clonotype was observed a single time. This chain joins TRBV4-3 and TRBJ2-2; 9 bases map to TRBD2. The length of the CDR3 is 17 residues. V was pared by 0 bases and J by 4 bases, with 6 bases of the junction left unmatched. CDR1 is LGHNA and CDR2 is YSLEER in the germline V gene. The CDR3 sequence: CASSQDRRGLATGELFF. As DNA, the CDR3 is TGCGCCAGCAGCCAAGATCGTCGGGGACTAGCCACCGGGGAGCTGTTTTTT.

The chain is built from TRBV27 and TRBJ2-7; no definite D call. CDR1 is MNHEY, CDR2 SMNVEV, per germline (reference sequence). V shed 0 bases and J shed 6 bases, with 6 bases lying between them. There are 12 residues in the CDR3. This CDR3 reads CASSLSGFEQYF. The CDR3 region has the DNA TGTGCCAGCAGTTTATCGGGGTTCGAGCAGTACTTC.

The V gene is TRBV7-6, the J gene TRBJ2-7, with 10 bases that match TRBD2. CDR1 is SGHVS and CDR2 is FNYEAQ in the germline V gene. The CDR3 sequence is 15 residues long. V lost 4 bases to trimming and J lost 6 bases; unmatched junction nucleotides: 9. The DNA of the CDR3 is TGTGCCAGCAGCTATCTAGCGGGGGAGTTGAGCGAGCAGTACTTC. Its translation: CASSYLAGELSEQYF.

V usage is TRBV29-1 and J usage is TRBJ2-3, with D perhaps matching TRBD2 (7 bases). CDR1 is SQVTM and CDR2 is ANQGSEA in the germline V gene. With 3 bases removed from V and 5 bases from J, the gap between germline ends came to 15 bases. The CDR3 has 14 amino acids. The CDR3 nucleotides are TGCAGCGTTGATAACGGGGGGCCCGAAGATACGCAGTATTTT. Protein product: CSVDNGGPEDTQYF.

For the CDR3, the DNA is TGTGCCAGCAGTGCCCCAATGGGGAACGGTTTTAATGAGCAGTTCTTC. Translated: CASSAPMGNGFNEQFF. The rearrangement joins TRBV2 to TRBJ2-1; no clear D gene. The CDR3 has 16 amino acids. Trimming took off 4 bases at V and 7 bases at J, with 20 bases between the two ends. Germline-derived CDR1 and CDR2 are SNHLY and FYNNEI.

V is TRBV4-1 and J is TRBJ2-3; no clear D gene. V lost 2 bases and J 6 bases, leaving 12 bases between the germline ends. CDR1 is MGHRA, CDR2 YSYEKL, per germline. The CDR3 is 14 amino acids. The CDR3 region is CASSQPFILDTQYF. The CDR3 nucleotides read TGCGCCAGCAGCCAACCCTTTATATTGGATACGCAGTATTTT.

This chain uses TRBV2 with TRBJ2-5, with TRBD1 matching 8 bases. With V trimmed by 4 bases and J by 1 base, 8 bases remained unmatched. The CDR3 is 16 residues long. Looked up from germline, CDR1 is SNHLY and CDR2 is FYNNEI. The CDR3 DNA reads as TGTGCCAGCAGTGCCTTGACAGGGGCTAGCCAAGAGACCCAGTACTTC. Translated, it gives CASSALTGASQETQYF.

The CDR3: CASSLGSGGINNEQFF. CDR3 nucleotides: TGTGCCAGCAGCTTGGGTAGCGGGGGGATTAACAATGAGCAGTTCTTC. This rearrangement joins TRBV5-4 to TRBJ2-1; 10 bases line up with TRBD2. The V gene's germline CDR1 is SGHNT and CDR2 YYREEE (reference sequence). The J segment lost 5 bases and the V segment lost 0 bases, leaving 5 bases of the junction unmatched. This CDR3 comprises 16 residues.

The V and J genes are TRBV20-1 and TRBJ1-2, with a weak D call TRBD1 (5 bases). Germline values: CDR1 DFQATT, CDR2 SNEGSKA (reference sequence). Trimming shortened V by 0 bases and J by 8 bases, and 25 bases separated the two germline ends. The CDR3 loop spans 17 amino acids. The CDR3 DNA reads TGCAGTGCTAGAGATTTCGGGACGGGACTCCCCGGCGGGGGCTACACCTTC. It codes for CSARDFGTGLPGGGYTF.

V is TRBV28 and J is TRBJ1-6; no reliable D call. The CDR3 loop spans 13 amino acids. Trimming removed 4 bases from V and 14 bases from J, with 15 bases in between. The V gene's germline CDR1 is MDHEN and CDR2 SYDVKM. The CDR3 reads CASSSIRLMSLHF. DNA for the CDR3: TGTGCCAGCAGTTCAATTCGATTGATGTCCCTCCACTTT.

The chain recombines TRBV4-1 with TRBJ2-1; D perhaps matches TRBD2 (5 bases). In germline, CDR1 is MGHRA, CDR2 YSYEKL. V lost 5 bases and J 9 bases, leaving 11 bases between the germline ends. The CDR3 has 12 amino acids. The CDR3 bases are TGCGCCAGCAGCAGAACCGGAGGTGAGCAGTTCTTC. It translates to CASSRTGGEQFF.

This clonotype was detected only once. The rearrangement uses TRBV25-1 and TRBJ2-1; D uncertain. CDR1 and CDR2 (germline): MGHDK, SYGVNS. The CDR3 loop spans 15 amino acids. V was shortened by 5 bases and J by 3 bases, with 14 bases between the two germline ends. CDR3 protein: CASSFPGSLYNEQFF. The CDR3 coding sequence is TGTGCCAGCAGTTTCCCCGGGTCCCTCTACAATGAGCAGTTCTTC.

The chain has TRBV5-8 and TRBJ2-3; D possibly matches TRBD1 or TRBD2 (7 bases each). Looked up from germline, CDR1 is SGHTS and CDR2 is YDEGEE. V lost 5 bases to trimming and J lost 5 bases, with 12 bases between them. The length of the CDR3 is 13 residues. Here the CDR3 reads CASSPGGEDTQYF. The DNA for the CDR3 is TGTGCCAGCAGTCCAGGGGGGGAAGATACGCAGTATTTT.

The chain recombines TRBV9 with TRBJ2-2, with D possibly being TRBD2 (6 bases). Per the germline V gene, CDR1 is SGDLS and CDR2 is YYNGEE. V lost 3 bases and J 4 bases, leaving 19 bases between the germline ends. CDR3 length: 17 residues. CDR3 sequence reads: CASSAPVERVFTGELFF. As DNA, the CDR3 is TGTGCCAGCAGCGCCCCCGTGGAGCGGGTTTTCACCGGGGAGCTGTTTTTT.

This clonotype showed up just a few times. The chain carries TRBV6-5 and TRBJ2-5; 7 bases match TRBD1. CDR1 is MNHEY, CDR2 SVGAGI, per germline. The CDR3 length is 15 residues. V dropped 0 bases and J dropped 4; count of bases not matched to a gene: 5. The CDR3 region is CASSYSLGGGETQYF. The CDR3 nucleotides read TGTGCCAGCAGTTACTCATTAGGGGGCGGAGAGACCCAGTACTTC.

The gene calls are TRBV6-5 and TRBJ2-1; weak D call: TRBD1 (6 bases). Germline-derived CDR1 and CDR2 are MNHEY and SVGAGI. The V and J ends lost 2 bases and 2 bases respectively, with 10 bases between them. The CDR3 is 15 amino acids. CDR3 in DNA: TGTGCCAGCAGTTACGACCCAGGGGCCTACAATGAGCAGTTCTTC. It yields the protein CASSYDPGAYNEQFF.

This rearrangement joins TRBV11-3 to TRBJ1-3; TRBD1 agrees at 8 bases. V gave up 3 bases and J gave up 0 bases; unmatched junction bases: 1. Germline V CDR1 and CDR2: SGHNT, YENEEA. This CDR3 contains 15 residues. The CDR3 reads CASSFDRGSGNTIYF. The CDR3 DNA sequence: TGTGCCAGCAGCTTCGACAGGGGCTCTGGAAACACCATATATTTT.

The rearrangement uses TRBV19 and TRBJ1-1; D is undetermined. The V gene's germline CDR1 is LNHDA and CDR2 SQIVND (reference sequence). The length of the CDR3 is 11 residues. Trimming left V 9 bases short and J 0 bases short, with 5 bases between. CDR3 DNA: TGTGCCAGCCTGATGAACACTGAAGCTTTCTTT. The encoded protein is CASLMNTEAFF.

V gene TRBV7-9 combines with J gene TRBJ2-1, with TRBD1 identical over 7 bases. Germline V gene lookup returns CDR1 SEHNR and CDR2 FQNEAQ (reference sequence). The J segment lost 10 bases and the V segment lost 5 bases, leaving 5 bases of the junction unmatched. There are 12 residues in the CDR3. The CDR3 coding sequence is TGTGCCAGCAGCGCGGACAGGCCGGAGCAGTTCTTC. Protein: CASSADRPEQFF.

V is TRBV30 and J is TRBJ1-1, with TRBD1 matching 9 bases. J lost 3 bases, V lost 3 bases, and 8 bases had no gene match. This CDR3 region has 15 residues. Germline CDR1 reads GTSNPN; CDR2 reads SVGIG (reference sequence). The CDR3 loop reads CAWRDRGRGYTEAFF. The CDR3 DNA reads as TGTGCCTGGAGGGACAGGGGAAGAGGGTACACTGAAGCTTTCTTT.